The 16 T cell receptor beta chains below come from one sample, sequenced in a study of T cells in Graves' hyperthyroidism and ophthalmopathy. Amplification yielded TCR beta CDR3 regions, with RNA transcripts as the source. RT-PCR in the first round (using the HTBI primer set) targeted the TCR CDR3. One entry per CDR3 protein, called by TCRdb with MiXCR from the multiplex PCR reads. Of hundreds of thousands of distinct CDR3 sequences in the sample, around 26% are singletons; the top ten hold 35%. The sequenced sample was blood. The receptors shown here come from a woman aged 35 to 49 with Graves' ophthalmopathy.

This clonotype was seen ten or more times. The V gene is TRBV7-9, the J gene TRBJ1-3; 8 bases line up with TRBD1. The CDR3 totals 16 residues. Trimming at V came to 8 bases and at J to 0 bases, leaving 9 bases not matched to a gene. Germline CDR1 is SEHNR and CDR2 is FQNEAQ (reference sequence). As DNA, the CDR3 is TGTGCCAGCCGTTACCCGGGACAGGTCTCTGGAAACACCATATATTTT. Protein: CASRYPGQVSGNTIYF.

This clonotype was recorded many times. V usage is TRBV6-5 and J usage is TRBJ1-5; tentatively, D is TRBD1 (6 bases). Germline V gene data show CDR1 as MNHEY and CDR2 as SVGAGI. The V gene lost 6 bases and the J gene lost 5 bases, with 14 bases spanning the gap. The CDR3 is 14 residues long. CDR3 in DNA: TGTGCCAGCAGACAAACAGGGAATCATCAGCCCCAGCATTTT. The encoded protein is CASRQTGNHQPQHF.

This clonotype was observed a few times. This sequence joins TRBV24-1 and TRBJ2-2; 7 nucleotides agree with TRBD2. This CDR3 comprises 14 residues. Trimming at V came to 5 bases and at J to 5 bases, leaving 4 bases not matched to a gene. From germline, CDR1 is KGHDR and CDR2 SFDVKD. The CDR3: CATSAAGVTGELFF. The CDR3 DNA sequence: TGTGCCACCAGTGCCGCGGGGGTGACCGGGGAGCTGTTTTTT.

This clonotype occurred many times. The CDR3 spells CASSYSGGTLDSPLHF. DNA for the CDR3: TGTGCCAGCAGTTACTCTGGGGGGACCCTTGATTCACCCCTCCACTTT. The chain is built from TRBV6-5 and TRBJ1-6, with a weak D call TRBD1 (5 bases). Trimming shortened V by 0 bases and J by 8 bases, and 14 bases separated the two germline ends. The CDR3 consists of 16 residues. Germline CDR1 MNHEY, CDR2 SVGAGI.

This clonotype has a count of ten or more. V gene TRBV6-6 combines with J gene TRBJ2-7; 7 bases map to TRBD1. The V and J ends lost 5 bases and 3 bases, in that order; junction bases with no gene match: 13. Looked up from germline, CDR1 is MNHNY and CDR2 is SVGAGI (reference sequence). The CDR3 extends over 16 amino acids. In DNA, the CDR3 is TGTGCCAGCAGTCTGACGGGACAGACCATCCTCTACGAGCAGTACTTC. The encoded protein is CASSLTGQTILYEQYF.

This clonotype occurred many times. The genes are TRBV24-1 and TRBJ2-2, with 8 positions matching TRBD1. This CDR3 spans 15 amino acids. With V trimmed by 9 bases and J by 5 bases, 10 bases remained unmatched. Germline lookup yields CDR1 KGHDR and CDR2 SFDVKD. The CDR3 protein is CATGDRGQGTGELFF. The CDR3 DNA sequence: TGTGCCACCGGAGACAGGGGCCAGGGGACCGGGGAGCTGTTTTTT.

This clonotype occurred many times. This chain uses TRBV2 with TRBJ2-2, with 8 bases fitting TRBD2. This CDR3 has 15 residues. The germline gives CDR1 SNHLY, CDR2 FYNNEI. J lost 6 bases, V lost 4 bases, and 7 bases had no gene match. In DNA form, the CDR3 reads TGTGCCAGCAGTGGCCAGCGGGAGTCTCCCGGGGAGCTGTTTTTT. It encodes CASSGQRESPGELFF.

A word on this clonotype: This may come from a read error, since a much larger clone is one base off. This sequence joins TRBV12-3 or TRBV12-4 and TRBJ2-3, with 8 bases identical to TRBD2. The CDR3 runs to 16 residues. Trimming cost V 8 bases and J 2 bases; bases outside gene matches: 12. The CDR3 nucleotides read TGTGCCAGCTGCTCAGGGGCTAGCGGGTACACAGATACGCAGTATTTT. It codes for CASCSGASGYTDTQYF.

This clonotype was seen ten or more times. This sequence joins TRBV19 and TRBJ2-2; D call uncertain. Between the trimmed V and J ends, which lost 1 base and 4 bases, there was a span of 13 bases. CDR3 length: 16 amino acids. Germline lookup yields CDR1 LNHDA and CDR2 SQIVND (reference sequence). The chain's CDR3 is CASSIGTGRSTGELFF. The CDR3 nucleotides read TGTGCCAGTAGTATAGGGACCGGTCGGAGCACCGGGGAGCTGTTTTTT.

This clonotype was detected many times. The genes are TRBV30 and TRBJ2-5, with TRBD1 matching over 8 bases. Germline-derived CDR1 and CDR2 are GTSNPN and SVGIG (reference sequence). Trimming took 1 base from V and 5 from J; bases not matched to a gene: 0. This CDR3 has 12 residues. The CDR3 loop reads CAWSGDRETQYF. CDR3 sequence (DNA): TGTGCCTGGAGTGGGGACAGGGAGACCCAGTACTTC.

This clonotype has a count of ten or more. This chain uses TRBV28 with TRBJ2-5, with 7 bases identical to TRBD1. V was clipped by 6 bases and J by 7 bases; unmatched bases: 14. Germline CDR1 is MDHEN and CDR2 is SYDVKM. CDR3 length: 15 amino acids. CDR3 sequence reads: CASSETGTVHRTQYF. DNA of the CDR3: TGTGCCAGCAGCGAAACCGGGACAGTGCATCGGACCCAGTACTTC. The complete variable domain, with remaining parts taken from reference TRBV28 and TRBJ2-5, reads DVKVTQSSRYLVKRTGEKVFLECVQDMDHENMFWYRQDPGLGLRLIYFSYDVKMKEKGDIPEGYSVSREKKERFSLILESASTNQTSMYLCASSETGTVHRTQYFGPGTRLLVL.

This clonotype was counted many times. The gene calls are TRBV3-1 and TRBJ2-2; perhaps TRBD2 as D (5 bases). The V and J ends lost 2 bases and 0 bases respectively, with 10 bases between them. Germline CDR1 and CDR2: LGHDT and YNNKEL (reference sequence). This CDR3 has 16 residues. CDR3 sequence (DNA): TGTGCCAGCAGCCAACAAATCGGGGCGAACACCGGGGAGCTGTTTTTT. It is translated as CASSQQIGANTGELFF.

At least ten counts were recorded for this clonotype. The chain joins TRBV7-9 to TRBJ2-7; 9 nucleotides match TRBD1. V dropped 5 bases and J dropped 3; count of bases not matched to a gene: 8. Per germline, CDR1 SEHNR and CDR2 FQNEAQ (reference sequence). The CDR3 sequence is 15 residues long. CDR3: CASSQGQGKVYEQYF. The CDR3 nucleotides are TGTGCCAGCAGCCAGGGACAGGGAAAAGTCTACGAGCAGTACTTC. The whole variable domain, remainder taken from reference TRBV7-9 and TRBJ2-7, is DTGVSQNPRHKITKRGQNVTFRCDPISEHNRLYWYRQTLGQGPEFLTYFQNEAQLEKSRLLSDRFSAERPKGSFSTLEIQRTEQGDSAMYLCASSQGQGKVYEQYFGPGTRLTVT.

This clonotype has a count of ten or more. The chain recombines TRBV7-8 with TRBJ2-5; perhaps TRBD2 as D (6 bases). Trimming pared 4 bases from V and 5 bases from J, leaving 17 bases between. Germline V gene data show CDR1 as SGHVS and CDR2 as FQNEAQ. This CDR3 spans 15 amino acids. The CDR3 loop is CASSSGGTTGETQYF. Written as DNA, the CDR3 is TGTGCCAGCAGCTCAGGCGGGACGACTGGGGAGACCCAGTACTTC.

CDR3 sequence: CASSTQGSYEQYF. CDR3 DNA sequence: TGTGCCAGCAGTACCCAGGGTTCCTACGAGCAGTACTTC. V and J are TRBV28 and TRBJ2-7; possibly TRBD1 for D (5 bases). The CDR3 is 13 residues long. V was pared by 5 bases and J by 1 base, with 9 bases between. Germline V CDR1 and CDR2: MDHEN, SYDVKM.

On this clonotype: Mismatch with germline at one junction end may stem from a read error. The CDR3 here is CASLENAEAFF. CDR3 nucleotides: TGTGCCAGCTTAGAGAACGCTGAAGCTTTCTTT. V gene TRBV4-2 combines with J gene TRBJ1-1, with D unclear. CDR1 and CDR2 (germline): LGHNA, YNFKEQ. CDR3 size: 11 residues.